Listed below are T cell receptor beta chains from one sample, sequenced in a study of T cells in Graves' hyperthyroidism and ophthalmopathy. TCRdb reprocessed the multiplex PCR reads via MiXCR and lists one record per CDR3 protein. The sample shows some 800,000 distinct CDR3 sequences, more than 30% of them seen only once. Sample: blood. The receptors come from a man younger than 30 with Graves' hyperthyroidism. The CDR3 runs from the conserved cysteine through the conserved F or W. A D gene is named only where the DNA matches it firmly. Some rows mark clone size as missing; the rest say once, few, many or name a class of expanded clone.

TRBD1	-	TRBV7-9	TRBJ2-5	CASSPSGTGAFQETQYF	TGTGCCAGCAGCCCGTCCGGGACAGGGGCTTTTCAAGAGACCCAGTACTTC
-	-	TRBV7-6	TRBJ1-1	CACSLERGTEAFF	TGTGCCTGCAGCTTAGAACGAGGGACTGAAGCTTTCTTT
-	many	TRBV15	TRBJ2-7	CATSRGGGRDEQYF	TGTGCCACCAGCAGAGGAGGGGGAAGGGACGAGCAGTACTTC
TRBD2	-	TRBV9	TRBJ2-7	CASSRGLAGVWSYEQYF	TGTGCCAGCAGCAGGGGACTAGCGGGAGTTTGGTCCTACGAGCAGTACTTC
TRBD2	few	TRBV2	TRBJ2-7	CASIPLASGISYEQYF	TGTGCCAGCATCCCGTTAGCTAGCGGGATATCCTACGAGCAGTACTTC
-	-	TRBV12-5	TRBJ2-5	CASSLFAEYQETQYF	TGTGCCAGCAGTTTATTTGCCGAGTACCAAGAGACCCAGTACTTC
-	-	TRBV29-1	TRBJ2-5	CSVEEDEETQYF	TGCAGCGTTGAAGAAGACGAAGAGACCCAGTACTTC
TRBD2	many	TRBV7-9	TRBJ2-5	CASSPGTSSQTQYF	TGTGCCAGCAGCCCTGGGACTAGCAGTCAGACCCAGTACTTC
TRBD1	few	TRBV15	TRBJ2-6	CATSRGQGAGANVLTF	TGTGCCACCAGCAGGGGACAGGGGGCTGGGGCCAACGTCCTGACTTTC
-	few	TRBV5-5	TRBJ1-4	CASSFRRTREKLFF	TGTGCCAGCAGCTTCCGACGGACAAGGGAAAAACTGTTTTTT
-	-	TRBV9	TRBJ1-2	CAGSVEGGAQGGYTF	TGTGCCGGCAGCGTAGAAGGTGGGGCCCAGGGGGGCTACACCTTC
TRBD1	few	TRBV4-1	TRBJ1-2	CASSLSPGQGASGYTF	TGCGCCAGCAGCCTATCCCCCGGACAGGGGGCCAGTGGCTACACCTTC
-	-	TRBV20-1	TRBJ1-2	CSSLGAGAYGYTF	TGCAGCTCGCTGGGGGCTGGGGCCTATGGCTACACCTTC
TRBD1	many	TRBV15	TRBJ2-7	CATSSDPGTGYEQYF	TGTGCCACCAGCAGCGACCCCGGGACAGGGTACGAGCAGTACTTC
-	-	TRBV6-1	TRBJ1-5	CASSEPNQPQHF	TGTGCCAGCAGTGAGCCTAATCAGCCCCAGCATTTT
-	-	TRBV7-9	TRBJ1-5	CASTTISSEQPQHF	TGTGCCAGCACCACGATTTCTAGCGAACAGCCCCAGCATTTT
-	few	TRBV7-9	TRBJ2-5	CASSLLREKETQYF	TGTGCCAGCAGCTTATTACGGGAGAAAGAGACCCAGTACTTC
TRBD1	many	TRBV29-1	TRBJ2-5	CSAGDSQETQYF	TGCAGCGCTGGGGACAGCCAAGAGACCCAGTACTTC
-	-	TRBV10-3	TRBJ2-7	CASRRTVSYEQYF	TGTGCCAGCAGGAGGACGGTCTCCTACGAGCAGTACTTC
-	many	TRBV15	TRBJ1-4	CATSSTTGKKLFF	TGTGCCACCAGCAGCACCACAGGGAAAAAACTGTTTTTT
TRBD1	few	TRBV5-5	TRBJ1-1	CASSPRQGGSTEAFF	TGTGCCAGCAGCCCAAGACAGGGAGGGTCCACTGAAGCTTTCTTT
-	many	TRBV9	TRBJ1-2	CASSVERNYGYTF	TGTGCCAGCAGCGTAGAAAGGAACTATGGCTACACCTTC
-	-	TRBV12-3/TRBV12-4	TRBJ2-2	CASSSGRERELFF	TGTGCCAGCAGTTCCGGGCGGGAAAGGGAGCTGTTTTTT
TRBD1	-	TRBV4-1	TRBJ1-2	CASSHTDRGYYGYTF	TGTGCCAGCAGCCACACGGACAGGGGATACTATGGCTACACCTTC
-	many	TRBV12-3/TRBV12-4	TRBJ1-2	CASSLGETGYTF	TGTGCCAGCAGTCTCGGGGAGACTGGCTACACCTTC
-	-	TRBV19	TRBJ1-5	CASFSGWPQHF	TGTGCCAGTTTCTCAGGGTGGCCCCAGCATTTT
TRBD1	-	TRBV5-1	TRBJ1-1	CASSFGQGSFFMNTEAFF	TGCGCCAGCAGCTTCGGACAGGGGTCCTTTTTTATGAACACTGAAGCTTTCTTT
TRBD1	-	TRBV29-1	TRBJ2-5	CSSDRGETQYF	TGCAGCTCGGACAGGGGAGAGACCCAGTACTTC
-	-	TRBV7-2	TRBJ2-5	CASSSGSGRETQYF	TGTGCCAGCAGCTCCGGGAGTGGTCGGGAGACCCAGTACTTC